Listed below are T cell receptor beta chains from one sample, sequenced in a study of control samples from healthy donors and cancer patients. Here immunoSEQ multiplex PCR was the method, and the copy in TCRdb shows in-frame clones only, minus some. The sample has about 36,000 clones, 80% to 95% seen once. The material sequenced was PBMCs. Source of these receptors: a man aged 35 to 55 with colorectal cancer. Both conserved end residues are part of each CDR3. The D gene is left open where the match is weak. Rows may omit the clone size; those that give it use once, few, many or a size class.

j_call	v_call	d_call	clone_size	cdr3_aa	cdr3_nt
TRBJ2-7	TRBV6-4	NA	NA	CASSDVELLPSEQYF	TGTGCCAGCAGTGACGTGGAACTACTCCCTTCCGAGCAGTACTTC
TRBJ1-2	TRBV18	TRBD1	NA	CASSPSLQGRIFGYTF	TGTGCCAGCTCACCAAGTCTACAGGGGCGGATATTCGGCTACACCTTC
TRBJ1-4	TRBV18	NA	NA	CASSPQGMEKLFF	TGTGCCAGCTCACCACAGGGTATGGAAAAACTGTTTTTT
TRBJ1-5	TRBV19	NA	few	CASSAGNWPQHF	TGTGCCTCGTCGGCGGGAAATTGGCCCCAGCATTTT
TRBJ1-2	TRBV7-9	NA	NA	CASSLVDRIFGYTF	TGTGCCAGCAGCTTAGTTGACAGGATTTTTGGCTACACCTTC
TRBJ1-5	TRBV3-1/TRBV3-2	NA	NA	CASSQGTGNNQPQHF	TGTGCCAGCAGCCAGGGGACGGGGAACAATCAGCCCCAGCATTTT
TRBJ1-2	TRBV3-1/TRBV3-2	TRBD1	NA	CASSPPVGRQGAWGGYTF	TGTGCCAGCAGCCCCCCGGTGGGGAGACAGGGGGCGTGGGGTGGCTACACCTTC
TRBJ2-1	TRBV12-3/TRBV12-4	TRBD2	few	CASRRTLAGVFF	TGTGCCAGCAGGCGTACACTAGCGGGGGTGTTCTTC
TRBJ2-5	TRBV7-3	NA	once	CASSLGGQQETQYF	TGTGCCAGCAGCTTAGGTGGACAGCAAGAGACCCAGTACTTC
TRBJ2-1	TRBV6-5	NA	once	CASVGHIGDEQFF	TGTGCCAGCGTGGGACACATCGGGGATGAGCAGTTCTTC
TRBJ2-3	TRBV5-8	NA	NA	CASSSGPSIPTDTQYF	TGTGCCAGCAGCTCCGGGCCTAGTATCCCCACAGATACGCAGTATTTT
TRBJ2-3	TRBV9	NA	NA	CASSGGAWTSTDTQYF	TGTGCCAGCAGCGGGGGCGCTTGGACAAGCACAGATACGCAGTATTTT
TRBJ1-6	TRBV7-8	TRBD1	few	CASSVGTALGSPLHF	TGTGCCAGCAGCGTCGGGACAGCGCTCGGTTCACCCCTCCACTTT
TRBJ2-2	TRBV5-8	TRBD1	NA	CASSFVPGQGKTGELFF	TGTGCCAGCAGTTTTGTCCCGGGACAGGGTAAAACCGGGGAGCTGTTTTTT
TRBJ2-1	TRBV11-3	TRBD2	once	CASSLVVAGKNEQFF	TGTGCCAGCAGCTTAGTGGTAGCGGGGAAGAATGAGCAGTTCTTC
TRBJ2-3	TRBV7-2	NA	NA	CASSIGRGPDTQYF	TGTGCCAGCAGCATCGGACGAGGACCAGATACGCAGTATTTT
TRBJ2-1	TRBV15	TRBD1	NA	CATSPRQGQGVYEQFF	TGTGCCACCAGCCCAAGACAGGGACAGGGTGTATATGAGCAGTTCTTC